Each of the 3 T cell receptor beta chains below was sequenced from the same sample in a study of OX40 agonist ivuxolimab in advanced cancers. Generated by immunoSEQ multiplex PCR, the TCRdb table keeps only in-frame clones and is missing some. Here the sample spans some 86,000 clones, roughly 87% being singletons. The sequences come from CD4+ or CD8+ T cells sorted from blood, collected in a trial of the OX40 agonist ivuxolimab. These receptors originate from an adult with an advanced solid tumor such as melanoma, head and neck, liver or kidney cancer.

V and J are TRBV10-1 and TRBJ1-3; 9 bases line up with TRBD1. Germline-derived CDR1 and CDR2 are WNHNN and SYGVQD (reference sequence). Trimming took 2 bases from V and 1 from J; bases not matched to a gene: 12. The CDR3 length is 19 residues. The CDR3 DNA sequence: TGCGCCAGCAGTGAGGAGCTCCGGGACAGGGAACATTCTGGAAACACCATATATTTT. Translation: CASSEELRDREHSGNTIYF.

V usage is TRBV18 and J usage is TRBJ2-3; D perhaps matches TRBD1 (6 bases). Trimming removed 3 bases from V and 4 bases from J, with 20 bases in between. CDR1 and CDR2 from the germline V gene are KGHSH and LQKENI. This CDR3 comprises 17 residues. The CDR3 protein is CASSPPRGAGAADTQYF. CDR3 DNA sequence: TGTGCCAGCTCACCGCCGAGAGGGGCAGGGGCCGCAGATACGCAGTATTTT.

The V and J genes are TRBV5-1 and TRBJ2-6; 12 positions match TRBD1. The ends lost 4 bases at V and 2 bases at J; junction bases unmatched: 4. The germline gives CDR1 SGHRS, CDR2 YFSETQ. CDR3 size: 17 residues. The DNA of the CDR3 is TGCGCCAGCAGCAGGGACAGGGGGCGGACTGGGGCCAACGTCCTGACTTTC. It translates to CASSRDRGRTGANVLTF.